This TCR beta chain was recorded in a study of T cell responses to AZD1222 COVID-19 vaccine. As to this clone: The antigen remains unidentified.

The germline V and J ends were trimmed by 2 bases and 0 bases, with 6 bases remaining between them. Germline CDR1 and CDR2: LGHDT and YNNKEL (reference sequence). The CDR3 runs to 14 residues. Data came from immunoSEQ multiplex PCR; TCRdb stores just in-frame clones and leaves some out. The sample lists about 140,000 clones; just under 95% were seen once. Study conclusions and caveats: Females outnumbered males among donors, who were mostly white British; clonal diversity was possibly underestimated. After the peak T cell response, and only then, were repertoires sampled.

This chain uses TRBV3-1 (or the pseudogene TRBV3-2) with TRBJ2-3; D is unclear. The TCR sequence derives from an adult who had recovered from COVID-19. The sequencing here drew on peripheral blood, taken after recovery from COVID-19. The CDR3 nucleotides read TGTGCCAGCAGCCAAATACAAAGCACAGATACGCAGTATTTT. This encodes CASSQIQSTDTQYF.